This is a list of T cell receptor beta chains from one sample in a study of blood T cells in healthy people across ages. From the 5' RACE reads, TCRdb called clonotypes with MiXCR, one entry per CDR3 protein. The repertoire holds approximately 810,000 distinct CDR3 sequences, under 30% seen once, with 17% in the top ten. The sample taken for sequencing was blood. Receptors were obtained from an elderly woman in good health. CDR3s include the opening cysteine and the closing phenylalanine or tryptophan. A D gene is named only where the DNA matches it firmly. Clone size, where shown, is once, few, many, or a class for clones that have expanded.

D	length	size	V	J	DNA	CDR3
TRBD1	15	many	TRBV12-3/TRBV12-4	TRBJ1-2	TGTGCCAGCAGACCGGACAGGGGGCGCGACTATGGCTACACCTTC	CASRPDRGRDYGYTF
TRBD1	15	many	TRBV12-3/TRBV12-4	TRBJ1-2	TGTGCCAGCAGTTCCCCCGGGACAGGGGGACATGGCTACACCTTC	CASSSPGTGGHGYTF
TRBD1	17	.	TRBV18	TRBJ1-6	TGTGCCAGCTCACCCTTAGAAAACAGGGGAAGTAATTCACCCCTCCACTTT	CASSPLENRGSNSPLHF
.	14	few	TRBV20-1	TRBJ1-2	TGCAGTGCTGCGGCCGGGGCAGGGCTCTATGGCTACACCTTC	CSAAAGAGLYGYTF
.	15	many	TRBV10-3	TRBJ2-5	TGTGCCATCAGTGAGAACTCGGGCGGGAAAGAGACCCAGTACTTC	CAISENSGGKETQYF
.	16	.	TRBV28	TRBJ1-1	TGTGCCAGCAGTTTACAACCAGGGGAAGTATACACTGAAGCTTTCTTT	CASSLQPGEVYTEAFF
.	15	.	TRBV4-3	TRBJ2-5	TGCGCCAGCAGCCAAGATCTGGGCTTCCAAGAGACCCAGTACTTC	CASSQDLGFQETQYF
.	14	many	TRBV7-9	TRBJ2-3	TGTGCCAGCAGCTCTCATGGGGGCACAGATACGCAGTATTTT	CASSSHGGTDTQYF
.	15	.	TRBV2	TRBJ1-5	TGTGCCAGCAGTGAACGGCAGGCCCGCAATCAGCCCCAGCATTTT	CASSERQARNQPQHF
.	13	.	TRBV14	TRBJ1-2	TGTGCCAGCAGCCAAGCTCCTAACTATGGCTACACCTTC	CASSQAPNYGYTF
.	10	many	TRBV21-1	TRBJ1-2	TGTGCCAGAGCGGACGGAGGCGGCACCTTC	CARADGGGTF
.	15	many	TRBV20-1	TRBJ2-7	TGCAGTGCTAGAGATGTGACCGCCTTCAACAACGAGCAGTACTTC	CSARDVTAFNNEQYF
.	15	many	TRBV20-1	TRBJ2-3	TGCAGTGCTAGAGACCCCCTTAGGGGGGTAGATACGCAGTATTTT	CSARDPLRGVDTQYF
.	17	many	TRBV3-1	TRBJ1-1	TGTGCCAGCAGCCAAGATCTTTTTGGGCAGATGAACACTGAAGCTTTCTTT	CASSQDLFGQMNTEAFF
.	15	few	TRBV6-4	TRBJ1-2	TGTGCCAGCAGTGACTCGAGCGGACGGGCAGGGGGCTACACCTTC	CASSDSSGRAGGYTF
.	15	many	TRBV7-9	TRBJ1-6	TGTGCCAGCAGCTTATCCGGGGCGAATAATTCACCCCTCCACTTT	CASSLSGANNSPLHF
TRBD1	14	few	TRBV12-3/TRBV12-4	TRBJ1-5	TGTGCCAGCACCAGAGACAGGGGCAATCAGCCCCAGCATTTT	CASTRDRGNQPQHF
TRBD1	16	.	TRBV3-1	TRBJ1-2	TGTGCCAGCAGCCAAGGTCGACAGGGGAGATTCTATGGCTACACCTTC	CASSQGRQGRFYGYTF
TRBD2	16	many	TRBV6-5	TRBJ2-1	TGTGCCAGCACTGGGACTAGCGGGGGCCATTACAATGAGCAGTTCTTC	CASTGTSGGHYNEQFF
TRBD2	16	.	TRBV4-1	TRBJ2-7	TGCGCCAGCAGCCAGTTCGGGGGGGCCATAGACAATGAGCAGTACTTC	CASSQFGGAIDNEQYF
TRBD1	16	many	TRBV6-5	TRBJ1-2	TGTGCCAGCAGTTACTCTCGTTTACAGGGGGCGGATGGCTACACCTTC	CASSYSRLQGADGYTF
TRBD1	18	many	TRBV18	TRBJ2-7	TGTGCCAGCTCACCTACCCGCTGGGGGACAGGGAAAACCTACGAGCAGTACTTC	CASSPTRWGTGKTYEQYF
.	17	many	TRBV10-1	TRBJ2-3	TGCGCCAGCAGCCCGGGTCGCGGCAGGGTTAGCTCAGATACGCAGTATTTT	CASSPGRGRVSSDTQYF
.	12	many	TRBV30	TRBJ1-2	TGTGCCTGGACGTATGTTGGCTATGGCTACACCTTC	CAWTYVGYGYTF
TRBD2	15	many	TRBV6-1	TRBJ2-1	TGTGCCAGCATCCTACGGGCTAGCGGGGAGTATGAGCAGTTCTTC	CASILRASGEYEQFF